This entry lists 8 T cell receptor beta chains sequenced from one sample in a study of cytomegalovirus exposure and HLA in healthy donors. Primers included in the PCR were 60 Vbeta and 13 Jbeta primers. Assay used: immunoSEQ multiplex PCR; TCRdb lists only in-frame clones, some missing. The table includes about 160,000 clones, 60% to 80% detected once. Material for sequencing was PBMCs. These receptors all stem from a man younger than 35 in good health and CMV-seropositive.

This clone occurred a few times. V is TRBV14 and J is TRBJ1-2; 7 nucleotides line up with TRBD1. J lost 4 bases, V lost 3 bases, and 2 bases had no gene match. Per the germline V gene, CDR1 is SGHDN and CDR2 is FVKESK. There are 13 residues in the CDR3. CDR3 in DNA: TGTGCCAGCAGCCAGGGACAGACCTATGGCTACACCTTC. This sequence encodes CASSQGQTYGYTF.

V and J are TRBV6-5 and TRBJ1-2; D ambiguous. This CDR3 is 15 amino acids long. From germline, CDR1 is MNHEY and CDR2 SVGAGI. Trimming left V 0 bases short and J 8 bases short, with 16 bases between. CDR3 sequence reads: CASSYSRGEGGGYTF. DNA for the CDR3: TGTGCCAGCAGTTACTCTCGCGGGGAGGGCGGCGGCTACACCTTC.

V gene TRBV18 combines with J gene TRBJ2-2, with 7 nucleotides matching TRBD1. The CDR3 spans 14 residues. The junction had 4 bases not matched to a gene; V was cut back by 5 bases and J by 4 bases. In germline, CDR1 is KGHSH, CDR2 LQKENI. The CDR3 sequence: CASSAGTVTGELFF. The CDR3 coding sequence is TGTGCCAGCTCAGCCGGGACAGTCACCGGGGAGCTGTTTTTT.

The chain couples TRBV9 to TRBJ1-5; 7 nucleotides line up with TRBD1. Losses at the gene ends were 3 bases for V and 0 bases for J; bases not matched to a gene: 9. The CDR3 runs 17 residues. Germline assignment: CDR1 SGDLS and CDR2 YYNGEE. CDR3 nucleotides: TGTGCCAGCAGCGCTACCGGGACAGAATATAGCAATCAGCCCCAGCATTTT. It yields the protein CASSATGTEYSNQPQHF.

This chain uses TRBV6-5 with TRBJ2-3, with 10 bases aligning to TRBD2. Germline assignment: CDR1 MNHEY and CDR2 SVGAGI. V shed 6 bases, J shed 6 bases, and the junction held 9 bases outside the gene matches. The CDR3 sequence is 15 residues long. The CDR3 loop is CASSSLAGRRDTQYF. CDR3 bases: TGTGCCAGCAGCTCACTAGCGGGGCGTCGGGATACGCAGTATTTT.

J is TRBJ1-5 and V is TRBV27; perhaps TRBD1 as D (6 bases). The V gene's germline CDR1 is MNHEY and CDR2 SMNVEV (reference sequence). The CDR3 length is 14 residues. V shed 7 bases and J shed 2 bases, with 12 bases lying between them. This CDR3 is CASMARGGNQPQHF. For the CDR3, the DNA is TGTGCCAGCATGGCCAGGGGCGGCAATCAGCCCCAGCATTTT.

V and J are TRBV11-3 and TRBJ1-1; D gene uncertain. V was pared by 4 bases and J by 5 bases, with 11 bases between. The CDR3 loop spans 13 amino acids. CDR1 and CDR2 (germline): SGHNT, YENEEA. The CDR3 spells CASSSTRGTEAFF. CDR3 nucleotide sequence: TGTGCCAGCAGCTCCACCCGAGGGACTGAAGCTTTCTTT.

The CDR3 reads CASSSQKDRVLYEQYV. Written as DNA, the CDR3 is TGCGCCAGCAGCTCGCAGAAGGACAGGGTCCTCTACGAGCAGTACGTC. This chain links TRBV5-1 with TRBJ2-7, with 8 bases lining up with TRBD1. J lost 3 bases, V lost 3 bases, and 11 bases had no gene match. Germline CDR1 reads SGHRS; CDR2 reads YFSETQ. The CDR3 runs 16 residues.